This entry concerns a single T cell receptor (beta chain). Its antigen is as yet unknown. Germline CDR1 is SGHDT and CDR2 is YYEEEE. The CDR3 has 15 amino acids. Germline trimming cut 4 bases from V and 0 bases from J; bases unmatched to any gene: 3. This sample is drawn from a study of T cell responses to AZD1222 COVID-19 vaccine. Generated by immunoSEQ multiplex PCR, the TCRdb table keeps only in-frame clones and is missing some. The sample has more than 60,000 clones, 83% seen once. Study-level results: Only six people who got AZD1222 tested seropositive at baseline. Unmutated variant regions reportedly attract nearly half of all spike-specific TCRs. Dominant CD4 TCR responses targeted spike regions 160-218 and 743-854. Spike-specific TCR breadth and depth grew following two AZD1222 doses.

The chain links TRBV5-6 to TRBJ1-4; 7 nucleotides align to TRBD1. The specimen comprised peripheral blood, sampled 28 days after the second AZD1222 dose. The sequence was collected from an adult who received the AZD1222 COVID-19 vaccine. CDR3 in DNA: TGTGCCAGCAGCCGTGGGACAGCAACTAATGAAAAACTGTTTTTT. Amino acids: CASSRGTATNEKLFF. Full variable domain (missing parts from reference TRBV5-6 and TRBJ1-4): DAGVTQSPTHLIKTRGQQVTLRCSPKSGHDTVSWYQQALGQGPQFIFQYYEEEERQRGNFPDRFSGHQFPNYSSELNVNALLLGDSALYLCASSRGTATNEKLFFGSGTQLSVL.